What follows are 26 T cell receptor beta chains derived from one specimen sequenced in a study of read filtering for tumor transcriptome and immune sequencing. This library used roughly 400 ng RNA and molecular barcoded adaptors spanning alpha/delta and beta/gamma chains. MiXCR, run by TCRdb on the reads, gives a single entry per CDR3 protein. Among roughly 41,000 distinct CDR3 sequences listed, approximately 13% were seen once. The sequenced sample was a population of CD138-negative cells sorted from bone marrow. These receptors came from a donor at least 40 years old with multiple myeloma.

This clonotype appeared many times. The rearrangement links TRBV7-8 to TRBJ1-4, with 7 bases matching TRBD1. CDR1 and CDR2 (germline): SGHVS, FQNEAQ. Trimming removed 5 bases from V and 8 bases from J; junction bases left unmatched: 11. CDR3 length: 15 amino acids. The DNA for the CDR3 is TGTGCCAGCAGCCTCGGACAGGTGGATGTGGAAAAACTGTTTTTT. This translates into CASSLGQVDVEKLFF.

Turning to this clonotype: It may be a read error: a sequence one base away is much more abundant. The genes are TRBV5-5 and TRBJ2-7; no definite D call. The germline CDR1 and CDR2 sequences are SGHKS and YYEKEE (reference sequence). CDR3 length: 15 residues. The CDR3, as DNA: TGTGTCAGCAGCTTGGAATCAGGCGGCTCCTACGAGCAGTACTTC. This translates into CVSSLESGGSYEQYF.

This clonotype was counted many times. V and J are TRBV7-2 and TRBJ2-2; 7 bases align to TRBD2. The CDR3 spans 15 residues. J gave up 5 bases and V 4 bases, and 7 bases lay outside the gene matches. CDR1 and CDR2 (germline): SGHTA, FQGNSA. The CDR3 here is CASSSRDYKTGELFF. For the CDR3, the DNA is TGTGCCAGCAGCTCAAGGGACTACAAGACCGGGGAGCTGTTTTTT.

The V and J genes are TRBV7-2 and TRBJ1-3, with D hard to call. Per the germline V gene, CDR1 is SGHTA and CDR2 is FQGNSA. Deletions cut 3 bases from V and 4 bases from J, with 13 bases between. The CDR3 extends over 15 amino acids. CDR3 bases: TGTGCCAGCAGCTTGGTTCCCCCGGGAGGAAACACCATATATTTT. Its translation: CASSLVPPGGNTIYF.

This clonotype was seen many times. The chain joins TRBV7-2 to TRBJ2-6, with D unresolved. CDR1 and CDR2 from the germline V gene are SGHTA and FQGNSA. The CDR3 contains 14 residues. The germline V and J ends were trimmed by 8 bases and 3 bases, with 11 bases remaining between them. Here the CDR3 reads CASGSSFGANVLTF. The CDR3 bases are TGTGCCAGCGGATCGTCGTTTGGGGCCAACGTCCTGACTTTC.

There are many counts of this clonotype. The chain employs TRBV15 and TRBJ2-1; D is tentatively TRBD1 or TRBD2 (5 bases each). Germline CDR1 is LNHNV and CDR2 is YYDKDF (reference sequence). The germline V and J ends were trimmed by 0 bases and 2 bases, with 5 bases remaining between them. This CDR3 contains 14 residues. The DNA of the CDR3 is TGTGCCACCAGCAGAGAGGGGGCCTACAATGAGCAGTTCTTC. It yields the protein CATSREGAYNEQFF.

Concerning this clonotype: One end of the junction does not line up with germline, which may come from a read error. V usage is TRBV12-3 or TRBV12-4 and J usage is TRBJ2-2; D gene unclear. This CDR3 is built from 11 residues. As DNA, the CDR3 is TGTGCCGGCAGTTTAACCGGGGAGCTGTTTTTT. It yields the protein CAGSLTGELFF.

A note on this clonotype: At one end the junction does not follow the germline gene, possibly because of a read error. CDR3 DNA sequence: TGCGGTGCTCGTCGGACAGGGACCGAGCAGTACTTC. Translated, it gives CGARRTGTEQYF. The gene calls are TRBV20-1 and TRBJ2-7; 8 nucleotides match TRBD1. Germline-derived CDR1 and CDR2 are DFQATT and SNEGSKA (reference sequence). There are 12 residues in the CDR3.

This clonotype was seen many times. The chain joins TRBV7-9 to TRBJ2-1, with TRBD1 as a possible D gene (6 bases). This CDR3 spans 15 amino acids. Per germline, CDR1 SEHNR and CDR2 FQNEAQ (reference sequence). V lost 1 base and J lost 4, with 11 bases in between. The CDR3 loop reads CASSLGDNQYNEQFF. In nucleotides, the CDR3 is TGTGCCAGCAGCTTAGGGGACAACCAATACAATGAGCAGTTCTTC.

This clonotype was detected many times. CDR3 amino acids: CASSGGTGVNEQFF. The CDR3 DNA is TGTGCCAGCAGTGGGGGGACAGGGGTGAATGAGCAGTTCTTC. The chain has TRBV28 and TRBJ2-1, with TRBD1 matching 10 bases. The germline V gene encodes CDR1 MDHEN and CDR2 SYDVKM. The CDR3 is 14 amino acids. Trimming took 5 bases from V and 7 from J; bases not matched to a gene: 5.

In its sample, this clonotype was seen many times. One end of the junction varies from germline; a read error may be responsible. The chain employs TRBV20-1 and TRBJ2-5; 10 bases align to TRBD1. CDR3 length: 15 residues. Germline CDR1 is DFQATT and CDR2 is SNEGSKA (reference sequence). The CDR3 loop is CSARVGTGVLETQYF. CDR3 nucleotides: TGCAGTGCTAGAGTTGGGACAGGGGTTTTAGAGACCCAGTATTTC.

Ten or more counts support this clonotype. This chain joins TRBV29-1 and TRBJ2-1; 8 bases are a match to TRBD1. V gave up 6 bases and J gave up 6 bases; unmatched junction bases: 4. Germline V lookup: CDR1 SQVTM, CDR2 ANQGSEA. CDR3 length: 12 residues. This CDR3 reads CSVDRGSNEQFF. CDR3 nucleotides: TGCAGCGTAGACAGGGGAAGCAATGAGCAGTTCTTC.

This clonotype was seen a few times. The rearrangement joins TRBV6-5 to TRBJ2-3; D remains ambiguous. The CDR3 sequence is 13 residues long. Germline loops: CDR1 MNHEY, CDR2 SVGAGI. Trimming took 2 bases from V and 0 from J, leaving 3 bases between them. The CDR3 sequence: CASSYTSTDTQYF. The CDR3 DNA reads TGTGCCAGCAGTTACACCAGCACAGATACGCAGTATTTT.

This clonotype was recorded many times. The chain employs TRBV7-2 and TRBJ1-1; tentative D call: TRBD1 (5 bases). Germline CDR1 SGHTA, CDR2 FQGNSA. This CDR3 is 12 amino acids long. V lost 3 bases to trimming and J lost 5 bases, with 7 bases between them. The DNA for the CDR3 is TGTGCCAGCAGCTTCAGACAGACTGAAGCTTTCTTT. Its translation is CASSFRQTEAFF.

The table lists this clonotype with many counts. J is TRBJ1-2 and V is TRBV6-1; a weak D match, TRBD1 (5 bases). The V and J ends lost 3 bases and 0 bases respectively, with 17 bases between them. This CDR3 is 17 amino acids long. Germline-derived CDR1 and CDR2 are MNHNS and SASEGT. This CDR3 is CASSEPTGLIANYGYTF. CDR3 coding DNA: TGTGCCAGCAGTGAGCCGACGGGACTCATAGCTAACTATGGCTACACCTTC.

As regards this clonotype: A far larger clone differs by one base, so this is likely a read error. V gene TRBV3-2 combines with J gene TRBJ2-1. TRBV3-2 is termed a pseudogene. This CDR3 contains 12 residues. Here the CDR3 reads CASSQIAGEQSF. As DNA, the CDR3 is TGTGCCAGCAGCCAGATAGCCGGTGAGCAGTCCTTC.

There are many counts of this clonotype. The V call is TRBV7-9, the J call TRBJ2-2, with 9 bases identical to TRBD2. CDR3 length: 15 amino acids. V gave up 4 bases and J gave up 4 bases; unmatched junction bases: 4. The germline CDR1 and CDR2 sequences are SEHNR and FQNEAQ (reference sequence). CDR3 DNA: TGTGCCAGCAGCTCCCTAGCGGGGTCCACCGGGGAGCTGTTTTTT. This translates into CASSSLAGSTGELFF. Based on the CDR3 plus reference TRBV7-9 and TRBJ2-2, the full variable domain is DTGVSQNPRHKITKRGQNVTFRCDPISEHNRLYWYRQTLGQGPEFLTYFQNEAQLEKSRLLSDRFSAERPKGSFSTLEIQRTEQGDSAMYLCASSSLAGSTGELFFGEGSRLTVL.

This clonotype was found many times. This rearrangement joins TRBV5-6 to TRBJ1-4; the D gene is possibly TRBD1 (6 bases). The ends were cut back, 1 base at V and 8 bases at J, with 18 bases in the middle. The germline gives CDR1 SGHDT, CDR2 YYEEEE. This CDR3 has 16 residues. DNA for the CDR3: TGTGCCAGCAGCTTGTACATGACAGGTCGCACCGAAAAACTGTTTTTT. Amino acids: CASSLYMTGRTEKLFF.

This clonotype was observed many times. This sequence joins TRBV20-1 and TRBJ2-1; tentatively, D is TRBD1 or TRBD2 (6 bases each). CDR1 and CDR2 from the germline V gene are DFQATT and SNEGSKA (reference sequence). The CDR3 extends over 13 amino acids. The V and J ends lost 6 bases and 9 bases respectively, with 18 bases between them. DNA of the CDR3: TGCAGTGCACACGGGGGCCAGTCAGGTGAGCAGTTCTTC. Protein sequence: CSAHGGQSGEQFF.

For this clonotype: A far larger clone is just one base off, so this is likely a read error. Since the CDR3 does not end with the conserved phenylalanine or tryptophan, this likely comes from a read error. V usage is TRBV6-5 and J usage is TRBJ2-1; 7 bases align to TRBD2. The CDR3 is 16 amino acids. V gave up 6 bases and J gave up 7 bases; unmatched junction bases: 15. From germline, CDR1 is MNHEY and CDR2 SVGAGI. CDR3 in amino acids: CASSTLGLERRNEQFS. The CDR3 DNA sequence: TGTGCCAGCAGCACCCTCGGACTAGAACGTCGGAATGAGCAGTTCTCC.

The chain couples TRBV29-1 to TRBJ2-6, with D possibly being TRBD1 or TRBD2 (5 bases each). Germline V gene data show CDR1 as SQVTM and CDR2 as ANQGSEA. V lost 7 bases, J lost 0 bases, and 16 bases lay in between. There are 16 residues in the CDR3. The CDR3 DNA follows: TGCAGCGCCACAATCTCAGGGAGCTCTGGGGCCAACGTCCTGACTTTC. This gives the protein CSATISGSSGANVLTF.

In its sample, this clonotype was seen many times. This may stem from a read error, because a much larger clone lies one nucleotide away. The chain has TRBV7-6 and TRBJ2-1; TRBD2 is a possible D gene (6 bases). Trimming left V 5 bases short and J 3 bases short, with 14 bases between. Germline CDR1 SGHVS, CDR2 FNYEAQ. The CDR3 is made up of 15 amino acids. CDR3 bases: TGTGCCAGCAGCCCTGGGGGGAATGGCTACAATGAGCAGTTCTTC. Amino acid sequence: CASSPGGNGYNEQFF.

With respect to this clonotype: A single base separates this from a much larger clone, so it may be a read error. The chain is built from TRBV7-2 and TRBJ1-1, with a possible D match to TRBD1 (5 bases). Looked up from germline, CDR1 is SGHTA and CDR2 is FQGNSA. The ends were cut back, 3 bases at V and 0 bases at J, with 11 bases in the middle. CDR3 length: 15 residues. As DNA, the CDR3 is TGTGCCAGCAGCTTTTACCGACAGATGAACACTGAAGCTTTCTTT. Amino acid sequence: CASSFYRQMNTEAFF.

This clonotype has a count of ten or more. CDR3 nucleotide sequence: TGTGCCACCGCGACAGGGGTGGAGCAGTACTTC. Protein product: CATATGVEQYF. The chain has TRBV7-2 and TRBJ2-7, with 8 bases lining up with TRBD1. The CDR3 sequence is 11 residues long. CDR1 and CDR2 from the germline V gene are SGHTA and FQGNSA. V shed 10 bases and J 7 bases; nucleotides not matched to a gene: 6.

Ten or more counts support this clonotype. The chain couples TRBV6-2 or TRBV6-3 to TRBJ1-1, with TRBD1 matching 9 bases. Germline-derived CDR1 and CDR2 are MNHEY and SVGEGT. The CDR3 has 16 residues. Germline trimming cut 6 bases from V and 5 bases from J; bases unmatched to any gene: 13. The CDR3 nucleotides are TGTGCCAGCAGGGGGACCGGGACAGGGCGTTGGACTGAAGCTTTCTTT. This encodes CASRGTGTGRWTEAFF.

This clonotype was counted many times. The rearrangement uses TRBV7-2 and TRBJ2-7, with 8 bases that match TRBD2. This CDR3 is built from 17 residues. Germline-derived CDR1 and CDR2 are SGHTA and FQGNSA. The V and J ends lost 7 bases and 2 bases, in that order; junction bases with no gene match: 16. For the CDR3, the DNA is TGTGCCAGCAAGCAAATCACTAGCGGAAGAGGCCCCTACGAGCAGTACTTC. Protein sequence: CASKQITSGRGPYEQYF.